This T cell receptor (beta chain) was documented in a study of blood T cell repertoires in COVID-19 (dated by TCRdb to between 2020 and 2021). In the study overall: Collaborator samples came from the United States, Italy and Spain and covered acute and convalescent phases of COVID-19. The repertoires were released in a freely available public database intended as a resource for research on the immune response to SARS-CoV-2. The material from the prospective study consisted of cDNA or gDNA derived from T cells, B-cell-depleted T cells, or PBMCs. HLA class I and class II types, where available, came from metadata supplied by the sample provider rather than from assay-based typing. The dataset comprised deeply sampled blood TCRbeta repertoires from subjects exposed to, actively infected with, or recovered from COVID-19. A de-identified subject ID, COVID-19 status, age in years and sex were almost always included in the sample metadata. The samples were drawn from the first 160 participants of the ongoing ImmuneRACE study and from roughly 1,300 subjects provided by 6 global collaborators.

What the research found in general, with its limitations: How much clinical and demographic metadata was included differed by source and by participant, and the metadata was provided uncurated.

A note on this clone: Its recognized antigen is unknown. The sample holds no much larger clone one base away, and base qualities are not on file.

The immunoSEQ Assay, a bias-controlled multiplex PCR, was used to amplify TCRbeta CDR3 regions from genomic DNA. Turning to the authors' computational methods: Nucleated cell counts per sample were estimated from amplification of reference gene primers within the assay. To quantify the absolute abundance of each unique TCRbeta CDR3 rearrangement, sequence reads were collapsed and filtered. Productive Simpson clonality was computed per sample as the square root of Simpson's diversity index over productive rearrangements. TCRdb stores this immuneACCESS table with in-frame sequences only. Part of the clones is absent; in the studies checked, under half of the shortfall reflects unresolved V genes, and no reason is known for the rest. For V, J and clone size, that table is used; D and trimming come from the DNA. For this sample there are roughly 150,000 clones; about 86% appear just once. Jointly, the top ten make up about a tenth of the sample.

Whole blood was collected in K2EDTA tubes by collaborating institutions according to the institutions' own protocols. For TCRbeta analysis, collaborators shipped samples as frozen whole blood, isolated PBMCs, or DNA extracted from either of those sample types. Including the terminal cysteine and phenylalanine, the CDR3 comprises 15 residues. The entry retains the CDR3 DNA only, 45 bases that are in frame from base 1. The germline V gene sets CDR1 to SGHRS and CDR2 to YFSETQ. V loses 4 bases of germline sequence and J loses 4 bases, and the interval between the two ends is 12 bases. The chain was built from TRBV5-1 and TRBJ2-6, and perhaps TRBD2 as D gene, on 5 matching bases. This receptor was taken from a man between 65 and 85 years old with active or convalescent COVID-19. Sequencing was performed on peripheral blood. The CDR3 sequence is CASSPGNSGANVLTF. The nucleotide sequence is given as TGCGCCAGCAGCCCGGGGAATTCCGGGGCCAACGTCCTGACTTTC.